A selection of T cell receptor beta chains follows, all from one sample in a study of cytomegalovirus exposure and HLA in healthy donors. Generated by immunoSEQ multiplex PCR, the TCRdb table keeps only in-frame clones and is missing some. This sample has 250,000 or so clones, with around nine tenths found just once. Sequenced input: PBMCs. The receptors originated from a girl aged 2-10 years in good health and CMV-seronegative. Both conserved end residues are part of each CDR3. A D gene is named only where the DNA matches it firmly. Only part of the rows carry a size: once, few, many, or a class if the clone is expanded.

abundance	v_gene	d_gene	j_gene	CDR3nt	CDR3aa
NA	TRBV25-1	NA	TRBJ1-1	TGTGCCAGCAGTGACCTTCCCACTGAAGCTTTCTTT	CASSDLPTEAFF
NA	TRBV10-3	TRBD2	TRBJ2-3	TGTGCCATCAGAGCTAGCGGGAGTCCGGATACGCAGTATTTT	CAIRASGSPDTQYF
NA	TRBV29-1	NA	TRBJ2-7	TGCAGCGTTGGCGTAGCACAACAAGAATACGAGCAGTACTTC	CSVGVAQQEYEQYF
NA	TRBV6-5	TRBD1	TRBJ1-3	TGTGCCGTGACAGGGATCGACTCTGGAAACACCATATATTTT	CAVTGIDSGNTIYF
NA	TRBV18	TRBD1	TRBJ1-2	TGTGCCAGCTCACCCCCGGCACAGGGGGCGAACTATGGCTACACCTTC	CASSPPAQGANYGYTF
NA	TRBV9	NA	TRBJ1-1	TGTGCCAGCAGCCCTAGTGGGACAACGAACACTGAAGCTTTCTTT	CASSPSGTTNTEAFF
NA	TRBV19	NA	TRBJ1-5	TGTGCCAGTCGATCAGGGGTCGATCAGCCCCAGCATTTT	CASRSGVDQPQHF
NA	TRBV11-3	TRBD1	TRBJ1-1	TGTGCCAGCATCGCCCCGGACAGGTCGAGGGCCACTGAAGCTTTCTTT	CASIAPDRSRATEAFF
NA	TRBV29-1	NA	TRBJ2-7	TGCAGCGTTGAGGACAGCTACGAGCAGTACTTC	CSVEDSYEQYF
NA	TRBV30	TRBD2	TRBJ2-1	TGTGCCTGGAGTGTCCGGGGGGGGGCCGTTAATGAGCAGTTCTTC	CAWSVRGGAVNEQFF
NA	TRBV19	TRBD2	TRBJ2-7	TGTGCCAGTAGTTCTAGCGGGGTCTACGAGCAGTACTTC	CASSSSGVYEQYF
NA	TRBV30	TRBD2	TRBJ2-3	TGTGCCTGGACTAGAGGACTAGCGGGGGGCACAGATACGCAGTATTTT	CAWTRGLAGGTDTQYF
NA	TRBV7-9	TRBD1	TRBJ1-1	TGTGCCAGCAGCTTAGTCCGGGACAGGGGAATTGAAGCTTTCTTT	CASSLVRDRGIEAFF
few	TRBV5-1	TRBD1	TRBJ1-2	TGCGCCAGCAGCTTGGTGCCAGGGGGCTATGGCTACACCTTC	CASSLVPGGYGYTF
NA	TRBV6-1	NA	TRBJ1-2	TGTGCCAGCAGTGGACCTTCGGCCCAGGGAGGCTATGGCTACACCTTC	CASSGPSAQGGYGYTF
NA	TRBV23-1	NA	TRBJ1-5	TGCGCCAGCAGTCAATCGAGGCAGTGGAGCAATCAGCCCCAGCATTTT	CASSQSRQWSNQPQHF
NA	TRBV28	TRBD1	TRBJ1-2	TGTGCCAGCAGTTCCAGAACATCGGGACAGGGCTTTTTCCGAGATGGCTACACCTTC	CASSSRTSGQGFFRDGYTF
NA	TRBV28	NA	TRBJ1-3	TGTGCCAGCTCCGATGCAGGGTGGGGAAACACCATATATTTT	CASSDAGWGNTIYF
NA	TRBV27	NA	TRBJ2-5	TGTGCCAGCAGTTTCGGAGGCCCAGAGACCCAGTACTTC	CASSFGGPETQYF
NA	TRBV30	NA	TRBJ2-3	TGTGCCTGGACCCCTAGGTGGGGGGGCACAGATACGCAGTATTTT	CAWTPRWGGTDTQYF
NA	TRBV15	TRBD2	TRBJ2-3	TGTGCCACCAGCAGTGAATCGGGACTAGCGGTCACAGATACGCAGTATTTT	CATSSESGLAVTDTQYF
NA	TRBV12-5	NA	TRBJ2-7	TGTGCTAGTGGTTTAGAGGCCTACGAGCAGTACTTC	CASGLEAYEQYF
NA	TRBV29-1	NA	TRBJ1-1	TGCAGCGTTGTCTTGAGTACTGAAGCTTTCTTT	CSVVLSTEAFF
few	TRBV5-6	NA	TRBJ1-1	TGTGCCAGCAGCGAGAGGGGGGGAAAGAACACTGAAGCTTTCTTT	CASSERGGKNTEAFF
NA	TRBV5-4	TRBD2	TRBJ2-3	TGTGCCAGCAGCTTGGGTAGCGGGGGGGCCTTTAGCACAGATACGCAGTATTTT	CASSLGSGGAFSTDTQYF
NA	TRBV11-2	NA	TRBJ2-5	TGTGCCAGCAGCTTAGGGGCAGGCTACCAAGAGACCCAGTACTTC	CASSLGAGYQETQYF
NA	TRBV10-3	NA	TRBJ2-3	TGTGCCATCAGGTCGATGGGGCCAGATACGCAGTATTTT	CAIRSMGPDTQYF
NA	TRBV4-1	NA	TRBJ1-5	TGCGCCAGCAGCCAATTACAACAGAGCAATCAGCCCCAGCATTTT	CASSQLQQSNQPQHF
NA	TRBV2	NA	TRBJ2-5	TGTGCCAGCAGTGGCAGCCAAGAGACCCAGTACTTC	CASSGSQETQYF
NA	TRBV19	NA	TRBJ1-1	TGTGCCAGTGGCGGGGGCACTGAAGCTTTCTTT	CASGGGTEAFF
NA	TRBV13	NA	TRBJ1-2	TGTGCCAGCAGTAGAGGTGGTGGCTACACCTTC	CASSRGGGYTF